This TCR beta chain originates from a study of human T cells and chemical hapten exposure. Study summary: Small pooled library volume differences mainly caused per-sample TCR yield variation. Study-level points and caveats: PT1 expanded TCR counts and patch test score correlated positively. With DPC sensitization, TCRs exceeding 1 in 1000 frequency showed no change.

V was pared by 0 bases and J by 1 base, with 13 bases between. The CDR3 extends over 17 amino acids. CDR1 is SGHNT, CDR2 YYREEE, per germline (reference sequence). This clonotype was counted at least ten times. Its antigen is not identified. TCRdb reprocessed the RACE reads with MiXCR, giving one entry per CDR3 protein. The table includes fewer than 40,000 distinct CDR3 sequences, more than 9.5% detected once. Time point meaning: patch test 3, about 24 weeks after DPC sensitization. Specified treatment: therapeutic diphenylcyclopropenone sensitization with weekly scalp DPC. The authors extracted total RNA from unfractionated whole blood.

The sequencing used whole blood, collected in connection with sensitization to the hapten diphenylcyclopropenone (DPC). The sequence was collected from a woman aged 40-49 years with alopecia areata. Some clones in this sample may be carry-over from other donors' samples. V is TRBV5-4 and J is TRBJ2-2, with D tentatively TRBD1 (5 bases). The DNA for the CDR3 is TGTGCCAGCAGCTTGGGAAGGGGCTTACAGAACACCGGGGAGCTGTTTTTT. This gives the protein CASSLGRGLQNTGELFF. Full variable domain (remainder filled in from reference TRBV5-4 and TRBJ2-2): ETGVTQSPTHLIKTRGQQVTLRCSSQSGHNTVSWYQQALGQGPQFIFQYYREEENGRGNFPPRFSGLQFPNYSSELNVNALELDDSALYLCASSLGRGLQNTGELFFGEGSRLTVL.